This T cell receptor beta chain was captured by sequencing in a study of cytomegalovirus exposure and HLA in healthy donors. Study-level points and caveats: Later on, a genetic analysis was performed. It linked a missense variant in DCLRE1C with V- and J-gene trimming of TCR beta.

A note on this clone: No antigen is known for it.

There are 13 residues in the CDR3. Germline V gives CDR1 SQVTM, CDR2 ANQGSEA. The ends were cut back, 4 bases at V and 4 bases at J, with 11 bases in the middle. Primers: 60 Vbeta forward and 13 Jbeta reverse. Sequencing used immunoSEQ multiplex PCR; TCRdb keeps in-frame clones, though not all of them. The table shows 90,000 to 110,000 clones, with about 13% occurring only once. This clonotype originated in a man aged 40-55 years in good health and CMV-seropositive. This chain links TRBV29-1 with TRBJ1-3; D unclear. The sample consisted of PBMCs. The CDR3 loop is CSVGSGFGNTIYF. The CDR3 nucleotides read TGCAGCGTTGGATCGGGTTTCGGAAACACCATATATTTT.